These 2 T cell receptor beta chains came from one sample sequenced in a study of blood T cell repertoires in COVID-19. Sequencing was performed with immunoSEQ multiplex PCR; in TCRdb, only in-frame clones are kept and a portion is missing. This sample yields 250,000 to 300,000 clones, of which 75% to 90% are seen a single time; 0.94% belongs to the top ten. What was sequenced was peripheral blood. These receptors were collected from a woman in her thirties or forties who had recovered from COVID-19.

This sequence joins TRBV2 and TRBJ1-5; possible D gene TRBD1, 6 bases. The CDR3 covers 13 residues. The V gene's germline CDR1 is SNHLY and CDR2 FYNNEI. The V gene lost 8 bases and the J gene lost 3 bases, with 11 bases spanning the gap. This chain's CDR3 is CASSGQSNQPQHF. For the CDR3, the DNA is TGTGCCAGCTCTGGACAGTCCAATCAGCCCCAGCATTTT. The variable domain in full, completed from reference TRBV2 and TRBJ1-5, reads EPEVTQTPSHQVTQMGQEVILRCVPISNHLYFYWYRQILGQKVEFLVSFYNNEISEKSEIFDDQFSVERPDGSNFTLKIRSTKLEDSAMYFCASSGQSNQPQHFGDGTRLSIL.

The chain links TRBV28 to TRBJ2-7; 8 positions match TRBD1. The CDR3 sequence is 15 residues long. The junction had 8 bases not matched to a gene; V was cut back by 7 bases and J by 0 bases. Germline CDR1 is MDHEN and CDR2 is SYDVKM. CDR3 DNA: TGTGCCAGCATCGACGGGACAGGCGTCTCCTACGAGCAGTACTTC. Translated, it gives CASIDGTGVSYEQYF.